This is a list of T cell receptor beta chains from one sample in a study of blood T cell repertoires in COVID-19. Method: immunoSEQ multiplex PCR; TCRdb's copy keeps in-frame clones and lacks some. The sample carries fewer than 200,000 clones, roughly 81% recorded once. The specimen sequenced was peripheral blood. Source of these receptors: a man aged 35-49 years who had recovered from COVID-19. Both conserved end residues are part of each CDR3. The D gene is left open where the match is weak. Expanded clones get a size class; other rows say once, few or many, or leave the size out.

v_call,j_call,d_call,clone_size,cdr3_nt,cdr3_aa
TRBV27,TRBJ2-5,.,.,TGTGCCAGCAGTTTATTAACCCTAGCGCAAGAGACCCAGTACTTC,CASSLLTLAQETQYF
TRBV7-9,TRBJ1-4,TRBD1,.,TGTGCCAGCAGCGTGGGACAGGAGTTTGAAAAACTGTTTTTT,CASSVGQEFEKLFF
TRBV12-3/TRBV12-4,TRBJ1-2,.,few,TGTGCCAGCAGTTTAGGGGCAGGGCATGGCTACACCTTC,CASSLGAGHGYTF
TRBV4-3,TRBJ2-4,.,.,TGCGCCAGCAGCCAAGATACCAGCGTGGAAAACATTCAGTACTTC,CASSQDTSVENIQYF
TRBV18,TRBJ1-6,.,.,TGTGCCAGCTCACCACCGGGAGGGTTTGATTCACCCCTCCACTTT,CASSPPGGFDSPLHF
TRBV9,TRBJ2-5,.,.,TGTGCCAGCAGCGTGGGGGAGGAGGAGACCCAGTACTTC,CASSVGEEETQYF
TRBV10-3,TRBJ2-5,TRBD1,.,TGTGCCATCAGGGAGAGGACAGGGATTGGGGCAGAGACCCAGTACTTC,CAIRERTGIGAETQYF
TRBV25-1,TRBJ1-1,.,.,TGTGCCAGCAGTGTTTTGGGGGCGACTGAAGCTTTCTTT,CASSVLGATEAFF
TRBV6-5,TRBJ1-2,TRBD1,.,TGTGCCAGCAGTTCAGACAGGGGGCCCTATGGCTACACCTTC,CASSSDRGPYGYTF
TRBV27,TRBJ1-2,.,.,TGTGCCAGCAGTTTTCGCGTAGGACTAACCTCCAACTATGGCTACACCTTC,CASSFRVGLTSNYGYTF
TRBV4-3,TRBJ2-3,TRBD2,few,TGCGCCAGCAGCCAAGTTCGGGGACTAGACCTGACAGATACGCAGTATTTT,CASSQVRGLDLTDTQYF
TRBV7-9,TRBJ1-1,.,.,TGTGCCAGCAGCTTAGATGGTCCCAGGAACACTGAAGCTTTCTTT,CASSLDGPRNTEAFF
TRBV7-6,TRBJ2-3,.,.,TGTGCCAGCAGCTTAGCCCGGGCGGGGAGCACAGATACGCAGTATTTT,CASSLARAGSTDTQYF
TRBV6-2/TRBV6-3,TRBJ1-1,TRBD1,.,TGTGCCAGCAGTCGATCCGGGACAGGGGGCACTGAAGCTTTCTTT,CASSRSGTGGTEAFF
TRBV7-2,TRBJ1-2,.,.,TGTGCCAGCAGCTTAGCGACGCCAGGCGACGGTGGCTACACCTTC,CASSLATPGDGGYTF
TRBV3-1/TRBV3-2,TRBJ2-7,.,.,TGTGCCAGCAGCCAAGATCGCAGGGCCCGGTACTTC,CASSQDRRARYF
TRBV12-5,TRBJ2-5,TRBD2,.,TGTGCTAGTGGTTTGGTACGGAGCGGGGGGGCCCGAGAGACCCAGTACTTC,CASGLVRSGGARETQYF
TRBV4-3,TRBJ2-1,TRBD2,.,TGCGCCAGCAGCCAAGAACTAGCGGGGGGGCGACGGCAGTTCTTC,CASSQELAGGRRQFF
TRBV23-1,TRBJ2-7,TRBD1,.,TGCGCCAGCAGTCAATCGTCGGACAGGGCGTCCTACGAGCAGTACTTC,CASSQSSDRASYEQYF
TRBV15,TRBJ1-1,.,.,TGTGCCACCAGCAGAGATCCAGGGAAAGAAGCTTTCTTT,CATSRDPGKEAFF
TRBV15,TRBJ2-7,.,.,TGTGCCACCAGCAGTCTCACTCCCGGGAAATCCTACGAGCAGTACTTC,CATSSLTPGKSYEQYF
TRBV7-2,TRBJ2-3,TRBD2,once,TGTGCCAGCAGCACCCGAGCGGGGGGGCCGACAGATACGCAGTATTTT,CASSTRAGGPTDTQYF
TRBV30,TRBJ2-4,.,.,TGTGCCTGGAGTAACCCGGTGATTCAGTACTTC,CAWSNPVIQYF
TRBV28,TRBJ1-1,.,.,TGTGCCAGCAGTCGACTTAACACTGAAGCTTTCTTT,CASSRLNTEAFF
TRBV27,TRBJ2-1,TRBD2,.,TGTGCCAGCAGTTTAACCACCAGGACTAGCGGGGTAAATGAGCAGTTCTTC,CASSLTTRTSGVNEQFF
TRBV30,TRBJ2-3,.,.,TGTGCCTGGAGATCTAGACCTGATACGCAGTATTTT,CAWRSRPDTQYF
TRBV9,TRBJ1-2,.,.,TGTGCCAGCAGCTTTCAGGGCGGTGGCTACACCTTC,CASSFQGGGYTF
TRBV7-6,TRBJ2-5,TRBD1,.,TGTGCCAGCAGACCCGACAGGGGGGAGGGAGAGACCCAGTACTTC,CASRPDRGEGETQYF
TRBV11-3,TRBJ2-5,TRBD2,.,TGTGCCAGCAGCTTTTGGCGGGGGGAAGAGACCCAGTACTTC,CASSFWRGEETQYF
TRBV4-3,TRBJ1-4,TRBD1,few,TGCGCCAGCTCCAGGCGACAGGGGGGGGAAAAACTGTTTTTT,CASSRRQGGEKLFF
TRBV29-1,TRBJ2-3,.,.,TGCAGCGTTGAAAGGCAGGGGACAGATACGCAGTATTTT,CSVERQGTDTQYF
TRBV27,TRBJ1-1,.,.,TGTGCCAGCAGTTTAGGCACGAACACTGAAGCTTTCTTT,CASSLGTNTEAFF
TRBV5-6,TRBJ2-5,TRBD1,.,TGTGCCAGCAGCGCGGGACAGGCCGACCAGTACTTC,CASSAGQADQYF
TRBV4-1,TRBJ2-2,.,.,TGCGCCAGCAGCTACAGGGTTAGTGACACCGGGGAGCTGTTTTTT,CASSYRVSDTGELFF
TRBV7-9,TRBJ2-2,.,.,TGTGCCAGCAGCACGACGGTAGGGGATTTCCGGGAGCTGTTTTTT,CASSTTVGDFRELFF
TRBV12-5,TRBJ2-1,TRBD1,.,TGTGCTAGTACAGGGGATAAGGGTGAGCAGTTCTTC,CASTGDKGEQFF
TRBV11-2,TRBJ1-6,TRBD1,.,TGTGCCAGCAGCTGGTCCGGGACAGGGTTTGGTTCACCCCTCCACTTT,CASSWSGTGFGSPLHF
TRBV5-5,TRBJ1-3,TRBD1,.,TGTGCCAGCAGCCTAAACCCCCAGGGGGCTGGAAACACCATATATTTT,CASSLNPQGAGNTIYF
TRBV27,TRBJ2-3,TRBD1,once,TGTGCCAGCAGTTTTAGACAGGGCCTCTTACTTTTT,CASSFRQGLLLF
TRBV14,TRBJ1-2,TRBD1,once,TGTGCCAGCAGCCATGCCCGGGGACAGAGATACTATGGCTACACCTTC,CASSHARGQRYYGYTF
TRBV9,TRBJ1-4,TRBD1,.,TGTGCCAGCAGCGCCGGACAGGTCAATGAAAAACTGTTTTTT,CASSAGQVNEKLFF
TRBV5-1,TRBJ1-1,.,.,TGCGCCAGCCAGTTGGGACAGAACACTGAAGCTTTCTTT,CASQLGQNTEAFF
TRBV7-2,TRBJ2-7,TRBD2,.,TGTGCCAGCAGCTTAGCTTCTATGAGCGGGAGTCAGTACTTC,CASSLASMSGSQYF
TRBV11-3,TRBJ2-2,.,.,TGTGCCAGCAGCCGCTCCGGGACTGTTAACACCGGGGAGCTGTTTTTT,CASSRSGTVNTGELFF
TRBV11-3,TRBJ2-1,TRBD1,.,TGTGCCAGCAGCTACGGACAGGGAAGAGGTGAGCAGTTCTTC,CASSYGQGRGEQFF
TRBV7-2,TRBJ2-5,.,.,TGTGCCAGCAGCCTGGCAGGGCCCCAAGAGACCCAGTACTTC,CASSLAGPQETQYF
TRBV6-5,TRBJ1-1,.,.,TGTGCCAGCAGTTACACCGGGAGGCACACTGAAGCTTTCTTT,CASSYTGRHTEAFF
TRBV10-3,TRBJ2-7,.,.,TGTGCCATCAGTGAACTTTACGAGCAGTACTTC,CAISELYEQYF
TRBV6-5,TRBJ1-1,.,.,TGTGCCAGCAGTTTGGGGCAGGCAAAGGGAGAAGCTTTCTTT,CASSLGQAKGEAFF